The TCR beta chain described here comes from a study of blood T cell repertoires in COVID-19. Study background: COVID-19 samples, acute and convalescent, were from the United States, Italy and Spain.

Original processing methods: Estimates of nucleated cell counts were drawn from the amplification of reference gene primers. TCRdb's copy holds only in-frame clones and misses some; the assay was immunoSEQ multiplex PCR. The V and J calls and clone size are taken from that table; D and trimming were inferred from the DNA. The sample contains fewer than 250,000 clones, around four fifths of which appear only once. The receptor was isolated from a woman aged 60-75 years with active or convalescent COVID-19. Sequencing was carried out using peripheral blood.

CDR3 bases: TGTGCCTGGAGTTTATACATGTACGGGCTGGGGAGAGGGTACAAAGAAGCTTTCTTT. As protein: CAWSLYMYGLGRGYKEAFF. V is TRBV30 and J is TRBJ1-1; unclear D gene. Per the germline V gene, CDR1 is GTSNPN and CDR2 is SVGIG (reference sequence). The CDR3 totals 19 residues. The V and J ends lost 2 bases and 8 bases respectively, with 33 bases between them.